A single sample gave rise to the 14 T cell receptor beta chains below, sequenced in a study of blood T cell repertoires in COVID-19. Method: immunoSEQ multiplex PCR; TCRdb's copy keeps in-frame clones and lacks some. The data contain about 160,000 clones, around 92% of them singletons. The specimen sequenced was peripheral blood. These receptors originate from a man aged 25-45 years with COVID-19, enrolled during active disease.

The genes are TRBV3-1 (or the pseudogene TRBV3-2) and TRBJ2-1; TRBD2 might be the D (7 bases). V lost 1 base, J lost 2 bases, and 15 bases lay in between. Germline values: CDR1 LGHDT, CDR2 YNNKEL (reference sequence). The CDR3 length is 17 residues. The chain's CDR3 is CASSQAQGRGPYNEQFF. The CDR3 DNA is TGTGCCAGCAGCCAAGCCCAGGGGCGGGGGCCCTACAATGAGCAGTTCTTC.

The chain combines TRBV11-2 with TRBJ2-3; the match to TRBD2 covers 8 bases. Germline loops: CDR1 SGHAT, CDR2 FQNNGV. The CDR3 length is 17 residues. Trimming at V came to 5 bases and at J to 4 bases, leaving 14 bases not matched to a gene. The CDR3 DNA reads TGTGCCAGCAGCACTTTTGCGATAGCGGGGACCGCAGATACGCAGTATTTT. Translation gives CASSTFAIAGTADTQYF.

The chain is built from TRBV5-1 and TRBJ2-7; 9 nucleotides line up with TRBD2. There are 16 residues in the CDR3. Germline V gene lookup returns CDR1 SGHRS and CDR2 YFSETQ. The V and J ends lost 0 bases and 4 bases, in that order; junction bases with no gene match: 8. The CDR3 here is CASSLAVAGGPYEQYF. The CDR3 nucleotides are TGCGCCAGCAGCTTGGCCGTTGCGGGAGGGCCATACGAGCAGTACTTC.

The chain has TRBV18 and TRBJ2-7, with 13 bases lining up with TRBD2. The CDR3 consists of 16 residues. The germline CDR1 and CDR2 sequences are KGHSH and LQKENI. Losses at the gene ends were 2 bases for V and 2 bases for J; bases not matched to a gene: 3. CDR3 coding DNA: TGTGCCAGCTCACCATCTGGACTAGCGGGGGCCTACGAGCAGTACTTC. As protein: CASSPSGLAGAYEQYF.

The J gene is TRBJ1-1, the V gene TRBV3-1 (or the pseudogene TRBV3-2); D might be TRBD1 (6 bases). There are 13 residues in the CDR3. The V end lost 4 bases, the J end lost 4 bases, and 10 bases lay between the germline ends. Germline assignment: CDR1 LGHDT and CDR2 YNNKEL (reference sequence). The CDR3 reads CASSPTGSTEAFF. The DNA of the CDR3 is TGTGCCAGCAGCCCAACAGGGAGCACTGAAGCTTTCTTT.

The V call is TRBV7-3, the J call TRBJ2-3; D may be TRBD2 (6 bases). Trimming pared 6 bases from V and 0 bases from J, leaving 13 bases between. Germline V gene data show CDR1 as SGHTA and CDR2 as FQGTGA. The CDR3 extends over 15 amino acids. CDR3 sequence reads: CASRSSGYSTDTQYF. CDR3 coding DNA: TGTGCCAGCAGGTCAAGCGGGTACAGCACAGATACGCAGTATTTT. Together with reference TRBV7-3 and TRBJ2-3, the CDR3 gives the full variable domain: GAGVSQTPSNKVTEKGKYVELRCDPISGHTALYWYRQSLGQGPEFLIYFQGTGAADDSGLPNDRFFAVRPEGSVSTLKIQRTERGDSAVYLCASRSSGYSTDTQYFGPGTRLTVL.

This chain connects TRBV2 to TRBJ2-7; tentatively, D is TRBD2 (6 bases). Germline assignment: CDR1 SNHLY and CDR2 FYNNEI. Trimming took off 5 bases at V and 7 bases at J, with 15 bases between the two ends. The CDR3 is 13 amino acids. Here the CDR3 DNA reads TGTGCCAGCAGTACGGACTATAACCTGGAGCAGTACTTC. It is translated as CASSTDYNLEQYF.

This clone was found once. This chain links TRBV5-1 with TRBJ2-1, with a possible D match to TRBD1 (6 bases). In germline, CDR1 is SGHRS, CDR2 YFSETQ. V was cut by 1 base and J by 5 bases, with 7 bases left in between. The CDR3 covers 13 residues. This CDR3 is CASSLYRDNEQFF. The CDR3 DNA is TGCGCCAGCAGCTTGTACAGGGACAATGAGCAGTTCTTC. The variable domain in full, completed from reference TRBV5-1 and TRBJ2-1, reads KAGVTQTPRYLIKTRGQQVTLSCSPISGHRSVSWYQQTPGQGLQFLFEYFSETQRNKGNFPGRFSGRQFSNSRSEMNVSTLELGDSALYLCASSLYRDNEQFFGPGTRLTVL.

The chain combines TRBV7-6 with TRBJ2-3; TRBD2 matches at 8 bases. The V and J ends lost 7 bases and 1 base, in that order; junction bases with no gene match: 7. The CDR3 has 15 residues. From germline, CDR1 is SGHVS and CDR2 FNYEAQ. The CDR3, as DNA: TGTGCCAGCAATCCCAGCGGGAGTGGCACAGATACGCAGTATTTT. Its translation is CASNPSGSGTDTQYF. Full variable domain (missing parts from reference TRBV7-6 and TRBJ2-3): GAGVSQSPRYKVTKRGQDVALRCDPISGHVSLYWYRQALGQGPEFLTYFNYEAQQDKSGLPNDRFSAERPEGSISTLTIQRTEQRDSAMYRCASNPSGSGTDTQYFGPGTRLTVL.

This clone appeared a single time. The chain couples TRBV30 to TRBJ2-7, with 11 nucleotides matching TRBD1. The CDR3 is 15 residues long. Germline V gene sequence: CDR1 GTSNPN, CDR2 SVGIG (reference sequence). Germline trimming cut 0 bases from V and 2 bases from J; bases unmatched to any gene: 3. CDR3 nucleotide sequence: TGTGCCTGGAGTGTACTGGGACAGGGGGCCTACGAGCAGTACTTC. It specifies CAWSVLGQGAYEQYF.

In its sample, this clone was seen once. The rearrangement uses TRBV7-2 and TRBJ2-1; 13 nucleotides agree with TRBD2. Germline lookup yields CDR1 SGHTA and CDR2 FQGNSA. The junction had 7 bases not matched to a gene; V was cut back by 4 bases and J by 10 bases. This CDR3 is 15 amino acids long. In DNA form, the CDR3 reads TGTGCCAGCAGCTATACTAGCGGGGGGGCGGTCGAGCAGTTCTTC. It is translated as CASSYTSGGAVEQFF.

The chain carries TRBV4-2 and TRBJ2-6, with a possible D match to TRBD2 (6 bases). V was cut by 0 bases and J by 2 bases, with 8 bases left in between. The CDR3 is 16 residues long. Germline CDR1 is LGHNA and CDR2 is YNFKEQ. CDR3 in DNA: TGTGCCAGCAGCCAAGATTCGGGGGCTGGGGCCAACGTCCTGACTTTC. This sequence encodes CASSQDSGAGANVLTF.

For the CDR3, the DNA is TGTGCCAGTAATGAAGAGACACATCGCTCTGGAAACACCATATATTTT. It yields the protein CASNEETHRSGNTIYF. The V and J genes are TRBV19 and TRBJ1-3; D remains ambiguous. Trimming removed 7 bases at V and 0 bases at J, with 16 bases between. From germline, CDR1 is LNHDA and CDR2 SQIVND (reference sequence). The CDR3 covers 16 residues. The whole variable domain, filled in from reference TRBV19 and TRBJ1-3, reads DGGITQSPKYLFRKEGQNVTLSCEQNLNHDAMYWYRQDPGQGLRLIYYSQIVNDFQKGDIAEGYSVSREKKESFPLTVTSAQKNPTAFYLCASNEETHRSGNTIYFGEGSWLTVV.

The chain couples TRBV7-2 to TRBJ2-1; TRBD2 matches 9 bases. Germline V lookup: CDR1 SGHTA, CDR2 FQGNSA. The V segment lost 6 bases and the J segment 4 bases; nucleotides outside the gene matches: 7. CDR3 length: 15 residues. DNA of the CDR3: TGTGCCAGCAGACCCGCGGGGGGGCCGTACAATGAGCAGTTCTTC. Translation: CASRPAGGPYNEQFF.